Below, 27 T cell receptor beta chains from the same sample are listed, as sequenced in a study of blood T cell repertoires in COVID-19. Clones were sequenced by immunoSEQ multiplex PCR, and TCRdb holds only the in-frame ones, with some missing. The data hold about 150,000 clones, with under 85% observed a single time. The sample comprised peripheral blood. The receptor source for this set is a man aged 80 or over with COVID-19, enrolled during active disease.

V gene TRBV18 combines with J gene TRBJ1-2; TRBD1 matches at 8 bases. Per the germline V gene, CDR1 is KGHSH and CDR2 is LQKENI. V was clipped by 3 bases and J by 7 bases; unmatched bases: 4. This CDR3 is 13 amino acids long. The CDR3 loop reads CASSPDRDSGYTF. The CDR3 bases are TGTGCCAGCTCACCGGACAGGGACTCTGGCTACACCTTC.

The genes are TRBV11-3 and TRBJ1-1; D is ambiguous. Germline CDR1 is SGHNT and CDR2 is YENEEA. There are 15 residues in the CDR3. Between the trimmed V and J ends, which lost 2 bases and 4 bases, there was a span of 14 bases. CDR3 sequence: CASSLLVGVRTEAFF. Written as DNA, the CDR3 is TGTGCCAGCAGCTTATTGGTCGGGGTTCGCACTGAAGCTTTCTTT.

V gene TRBV11-2 combines with J gene TRBJ2-3, with D possibly being TRBD1 (6 bases). In germline, CDR1 is SGHAT, CDR2 FQNNGV. The germline V and J ends were trimmed by 1 base and 2 bases, with 13 bases remaining between them. This CDR3 region has 16 residues. Here the CDR3 reads CASSLVVGAVTDTQYF. The CDR3 nucleotides are TGTGCCAGCAGCTTAGTTGTGGGGGCCGTCACAGATACGCAGTATTTT.

J is TRBJ1-4 and V is TRBV28, with D maybe TRBD1 (5 bases). The germline CDR1 and CDR2 sequences are MDHEN and SYDVKM. V lost 5 bases to trimming and J lost 8 bases, with 18 bases between them. This CDR3 region has 15 residues. Here the CDR3 reads CASSPYSRGREKLFF. CDR3 bases: TGTGCCAGCAGTCCCTATTCTCGGGGGAGGGAAAAACTGTTTTTT.

The chain couples TRBV14 to TRBJ2-3; 7 nucleotides agree with TRBD2. V lost 5 bases to trimming and J lost 6 bases; unmatched junction nucleotides: 5. Germline CDR1 reads SGHDN; CDR2 reads FVKESK. The CDR3 contains 13 residues. The CDR3 here is CASSSAGVDTQYF. The CDR3 bases are TGTGCCAGCAGCTCGGCGGGGGTCGATACGCAGTATTTT.

J is TRBJ1-2 and V is TRBV14, with TRBD1 identical over 11 bases. The V and J ends lost 1 base and 4 bases, in that order; junction bases with no gene match: 5. Germline V gives CDR1 SGHDN, CDR2 FVKESK. The CDR3 is 16 residues long. The DNA for the CDR3 is TGTGCCAGCAGCCAAGCCTGGACAGGGGGCGGCTATGGCTACACCTTC. It is translated as CASSQAWTGGGYGYTF.

The rearrangement uses TRBV2 and TRBJ2-7; D remains ambiguous. The CDR3 has 13 amino acids. Germline V gene lookup returns CDR1 SNHLY and CDR2 FYNNEI. V lost 3 bases and J lost 2, with 8 bases in between. The chain's CDR3 is CASSDPPPYEQYF. Here the CDR3 DNA reads TGTGCCAGCAGTGACCCTCCCCCCTACGAGCAGTACTTC.

The chain carries TRBV6-2 or TRBV6-3 and TRBJ1-1; TRBD1 might be the D (5 bases). Germline V lookup: CDR1 MNHEY, CDR2 SVGEGT. This CDR3 region has 14 residues. The V end lost 2 bases, the J end lost 5 bases, and 12 bases lay between the germline ends. The CDR3 here is CASSYIFGGTEAFF. As DNA, the CDR3 is TGTGCCAGCAGTTACATTTTCGGGGGGACTGAAGCTTTCTTT.

The gene calls are TRBV4-1 and TRBJ1-5; D perhaps matches TRBD1 (5 bases). The germline V gene has CDR1 MGHRA and CDR2 YSYEKL. V lost 0 bases, J lost 1 base, and 13 bases lay in between. This CDR3 comprises 17 residues. In nucleotides, the CDR3 is TGCGCCAGCAGCCAAGATCCCCAGGGATGGAGCAATCAGCCCCAGCATTTT. It translates to CASSQDPQGWSNQPQHF.

The rearrangement links TRBV5-1 to TRBJ2-5; 12 positions agree with TRBD2. The CDR3 runs 16 residues. J lost 2 bases, V lost 5 bases, and 7 bases had no gene match. Germline loops: CDR1 SGHRS, CDR2 YFSETQ. In DNA, the CDR3 is TGCGCCAGCAGTTTAACTAGCGGGGGGTATCAAGAGACCCAGTACTTC. It specifies CASSLTSGGYQETQYF.

The CDR3 sequence is CASSFWTTSNQPQHF. DNA of the CDR3: TGTGCCAGCAGTTTCTGGACAACCAGCAATCAGCCCCAGCATTTT. The chain employs TRBV28 and TRBJ1-5; D might be TRBD1 (5 bases). V was pared by 3 bases and J by 1 base, with 10 bases between. CDR3 length: 15 residues. Germline V gene data show CDR1 as MDHEN and CDR2 as SYDVKM.

This clone showed up many times. The rearrangement links TRBV2 to TRBJ2-7, with TRBD1 identical over 10 bases. Germline V lookup: CDR1 SNHLY, CDR2 FYNNEI. The CDR3 is made up of 12 amino acids. With 10 bases clipped from V and 7 bases from J, the junction kept 7 bases outside the gene matches. The CDR3 region has the DNA TGTGCCATCGACAGGGGGCGATGGGAGCAGTACTTC. Its translation is CAIDRGRWEQYF.

The genes are TRBV5-1 and TRBJ2-1, with D perhaps matching TRBD2 (7 bases). There are 19 residues in the CDR3. CDR1 and CDR2 from the germline V gene are SGHRS and YFSETQ. Trimming shortened V by 9 bases and J by 3 bases, and 31 bases separated the two germline ends. CDR3 DNA: TGCGCCACCCTGGGGGGGCCAGGACTATCATGGGGGTACTACAATGAGCAGTTCTTC. This sequence encodes CATLGGPGLSWGYYNEQFF.

The chain uses TRBV19 and TRBJ2-3, with D unresolved. This CDR3 is built from 11 residues. V lost 4 bases to trimming and J lost 6 bases, with 5 bases between them. Germline V gene lookup returns CDR1 LNHDA and CDR2 SQIVND (reference sequence). CDR3 DNA: TGTGCCAGTAGTACCTTGGATACGCAGTATTTT. It codes for CASSTLDTQYF.

CDR3 coding DNA: TGTGCCAGTAGTAGGCTACCATGGGGACAGCAGAACACTGAAGCTTTCTTT. Translating it yields CASSRLPWGQQNTEAFF. The rearrangement uses TRBV19 and TRBJ1-1; TRBD1 matches 7 bases. V was pared by 4 bases and J by 1 base, with 12 bases of the junction left unmatched. There are 17 residues in the CDR3. Germline V gene lookup returns CDR1 LNHDA and CDR2 SQIVND (reference sequence).

This chain connects TRBV7-3 to TRBJ1-2, with TRBD1 matching 10 bases. This CDR3 region has 16 residues. J gave up 4 bases and V 0 bases, and 5 bases lay outside the gene matches. Germline CDR1 and CDR2: SGHTA and FQGTGA. The CDR3 loop reads CASSLTTGGAGYGYTF. The CDR3 bases are TGTGCCAGCAGCTTAACGACAGGGGGCGCCGGCTATGGCTACACCTTC.

The chain combines TRBV4-1 with TRBJ2-3; weak D call: TRBD2 (5 bases). The germline V gene encodes CDR1 MGHRA and CDR2 YSYEKL. V gave up 2 bases and J gave up 2 bases, with 20 bases separating them. This CDR3 region has 18 residues. CDR3 residues: CASSQSGVGGSATDTQYF. The CDR3 nucleotides are TGCGCCAGCAGCCAAAGTGGGGTTGGCGGGTCGGCCACAGATACGCAGTATTTT.

The V gene is TRBV3-1 (or the pseudogene TRBV3-2), the J gene TRBJ1-2, with TRBD1 matching over 9 bases. J gave up 5 bases and V 5 bases, and 6 bases lay outside the gene matches. Germline V gene data show CDR1 as LGHDT and CDR2 as YNNKEL (reference sequence). This CDR3 is built from 14 residues. CDR3 nucleotides: TGTGCCAGCAGCAGCCGGGACAGGGATTATGGCTACACCTTC. This translates into CASSSRDRDYGYTF.

The chain uses TRBV11-2 and TRBJ1-2; unclear D gene. Germline V gene sequence: CDR1 SGHAT, CDR2 FQNNGV. The CDR3 is 12 amino acids. Trimming stripped 3 bases from V and 7 bases from J, with 9 bases between. The CDR3 region is CASSFTVFGYTF. The CDR3 DNA reads TGTGCCAGCAGCTTTACGGTTTTTGGCTACACCTTC.

The genes are TRBV18 and TRBJ1-1, with D unresolved. This CDR3 is built from 14 residues. The germline gives CDR1 KGHSH, CDR2 LQKENI. Trimming cost V 3 bases and J 0 bases, with 8 bases left between them. CDR3 DNA: TGTGCCAGCTCACCGGTAGCCATGAACACTGAAGCTTTCTTT. It translates to CASSPVAMNTEAFF.

The genes are TRBV18 and TRBJ1-1, with D perhaps TRBD1 (6 bases). V was cut by 4 bases and J by 3 bases, with 12 bases left in between. Germline V gene data show CDR1 as KGHSH and CDR2 as LQKENI. The CDR3 is 14 amino acids. In nucleotides, the CDR3 is TGTGCCAGCTCACTTTTGGGGGCCGACACTGAAGCTTTCTTT. This codes for CASSLLGADTEAFF.

The chain uses TRBV6-5 and TRBJ2-7; 8 bases map to TRBD1. The junction had 6 bases not matched to a gene; V was cut back by 5 bases and J by 3 bases. The V gene's germline CDR1 is MNHEY and CDR2 SVGAGI. This CDR3 has 14 amino acids. The CDR3 DNA sequence: TGTGCCAGCAGTCGACAGGGGATATACTACGAGCAGTACTTC. This gives the protein CASSRQGIYYEQYF.

This clone was picked up a small number of times. The genes are TRBV18 and TRBJ2-6; no definite D call. V was cut by 6 bases and J by 0 bases, with 12 bases left in between. Germline CDR1 KGHSH, CDR2 LQKENI. The CDR3 sequence is 16 residues long. Here the CDR3 reads CASSGPGYSGANVLTF. DNA for the CDR3: TGTGCCAGCTCCGGTCCAGGCTACTCTGGGGCCAACGTCCTGACTTTC.

This chain links TRBV4-1 with TRBJ2-2; D may be TRBD1 (6 bases). The CDR3 sequence is 16 residues long. V lost 1 base and J 1 base, leaving 10 bases between the germline ends. Germline V CDR1 and CDR2: MGHRA, YSYEKL. The CDR3 DNA follows: TGCGCCAGCAGCCAAGGCTCCAGGGGGAACACCGGGGAGCTGTTTTTT. Translating gives CASSQGSRGNTGELFF.

This sequence joins TRBV6-5 and TRBJ1-6; 8 bases are a match to TRBD1. Looked up from germline, CDR1 is MNHEY and CDR2 is SVGAGI. The CDR3 runs 16 residues. V shed 0 bases and J 9 bases; nucleotides not matched to a gene: 7. CDR3 sequence reads: CASSYSLTGVGSPLHF. In nucleotides, the CDR3 is TGTGCCAGCAGTTACTCGCTGACAGGGGTTGGTTCACCCCTCCACTTT.

This clone was counted a single time. The gene calls are TRBV10-3 and TRBJ1-1; 8 bases are a match to TRBD1. The germline V gene has CDR1 ENHRY and CDR2 SYGVKD. J gave up 3 bases and V 3 bases, and 3 bases lay outside the gene matches. CDR3 length equals 14 residues. This CDR3 reads CAISERTGYTEAFF. The DNA of the CDR3 is TGTGCCATCAGTGAACGGACAGGGTACACTGAAGCTTTCTTT.

This chain joins TRBV6-5 and TRBJ1-4; D might be TRBD1 (6 bases). This CDR3 spans 15 amino acids. The germline gives CDR1 MNHEY, CDR2 SVGAGI. The V end was cut by 5 bases, the J end by 8 bases, with 18 bases between. In nucleotides, the CDR3 is TGTGCCAGCAGTCGCACTACAGGGAAAGGGGAAAAACTGTTTTTT. Protein product: CASSRTTGKGEKLFF.